The present TCR beta chain was sequenced within a study of shared clonotypes between healthy human individuals. Profiling relied on immunoSEQ multiplex PCR, and the TCRdb table lists in-frame clones only, not all of them. The sample shows roughly 1,600,000 clones, approximately 98.5% of them seen only once. This TCR came from a man younger than 45 in good health. The sample taken for sequencing was naive CD4+ T cells sorted from blood. Subset: CD45RA+ positively selected.

CDR3 region: CASSIGTLSGVTNGYTF. In nucleotides, the CDR3 is TGTGCCAGCAGCATAGGGACTCTGTCAGGAGTGACAAATGGCTACACCTTC. The chain links TRBV5-4 to TRBJ1-2, with D possibly TRBD1 on 5 matching bases. Between the trimmed V and J ends, which lost 4 bases and 6 bases, there was a span of 25 bases. There are 17 residues in the CDR3. Germline assignment: CDR1 SGHNT and CDR2 YYREEE (reference sequence).